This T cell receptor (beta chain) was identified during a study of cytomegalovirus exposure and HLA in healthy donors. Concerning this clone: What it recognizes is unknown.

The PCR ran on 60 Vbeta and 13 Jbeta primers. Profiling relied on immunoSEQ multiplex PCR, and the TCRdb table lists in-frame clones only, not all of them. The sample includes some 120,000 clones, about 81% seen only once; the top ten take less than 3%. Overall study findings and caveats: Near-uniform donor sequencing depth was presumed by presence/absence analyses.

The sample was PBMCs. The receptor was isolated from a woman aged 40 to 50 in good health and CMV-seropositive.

The CDR3 loop reads CASRTGPHGETQYF. The CDR3 nucleotides are TGTGCCAGCAGAACTGGGCCCCATGGGGAGACCCAGTACTTC. The rearrangement joins TRBV6-5 to TRBJ2-5; no clear D gene. The CDR3 has 14 amino acids. The V gene's germline CDR1 is MNHEY and CDR2 SVGAGI. Trimming took 6 bases from V and 5 from J, leaving 16 bases between them.